These 7 T cell receptor beta chains came from one sample sequenced in a study of response to subunit inactivated influenza vaccine. Each CDR3 protein is one row after TCRdb ran MiXCR on the RT-PCR reads. The sample holds around 750,000 distinct CDR3 sequences, approximately 21% seen once. This sample comprised PBMCs from blood, obtained more than 4 days after vaccination. The receptors here all came from a man aged 45-65 years who received an inactivated influenza vaccine.

This sequence joins TRBV11-2 and TRBJ2-7; TRBD1 aligns across 7 bases. J was trimmed by 2 bases and V by 6 bases; bases with no gene match: 7. CDR3 length: 14 amino acids. CDR1 is SGHAT and CDR2 is FQNNGV in the germline V gene. The CDR3 region is CASSIDRETYEQYF. As DNA, the CDR3 is TGTGCCAGCAGTATCGACAGGGAGACCTACGAGCAGTACTTC.

The rearrangement uses TRBV7-2 and TRBJ2-3; 7 nucleotides align to TRBD2. The CDR3 runs 15 residues. The V and J ends lost 6 bases and 2 bases, in that order; junction bases with no gene match: 8. Germline CDR1 reads SGHTA; CDR2 reads FQGNSA. CDR3 DNA: TGTGCCAGCAGGCGTCCGGGACTATACACAGATACGCAGTATTTT. Its protein is CASRRPGLYTDTQYF. The complete variable domain, with remaining parts taken from reference TRBV7-2 and TRBJ2-3, reads GAGVSQSPSNKVTEKGKDVELRCDPISGHTALYWYRQSLGQGLEFLIYFQGNSAPDKSGLPSDRFSAERTGGSVSTLTIQRTQQEDSAVYLCASRRPGLYTDTQYFGPGTRLTVL.

The genes are TRBV9 and TRBJ2-1; TRBD1 matches at 8 bases. V gave up 0 bases and J gave up 6 bases; unmatched junction bases: 5. The CDR3 has 15 residues. CDR1 is SGDLS, CDR2 YYNGEE, per germline. CDR3: CASSVGGTGTNEQFF. DNA of the CDR3: TGTGCCAGCAGCGTAGGGGGGACAGGTACCAATGAGCAGTTCTTC.

This clonotype turned up a few times. V and J are TRBV7-9 and TRBJ2-6; no firm D call. In germline, CDR1 is SEHNR, CDR2 FQNEAQ (reference sequence). V was trimmed by 4 bases and J by 9 bases, leaving 16 bases between them. This CDR3 has 15 amino acids. The CDR3 DNA reads as TGTGCCAGCAGCTGGCCCGTGAGAGACGGCAACGTCCTGACTTTC. Translation gives CASSWPVRDGNVLTF.

The chain carries TRBV5-6 and TRBJ2-7, with no clear D. The germline gives CDR1 SGHDT, CDR2 YYEEEE. V was clipped by 0 bases and J by 3 bases, with 10 bases between them. The CDR3 is 14 residues long. The CDR3 sequence: CASSLGTSHYEQYF. Here the CDR3 DNA reads TGTGCCAGCAGCTTGGGCACTTCCCACTACGAGCAGTACTTC.

This clonotype has just a few counts. V gene TRBV10-3 combines with J gene TRBJ1-6; 10 bases map to TRBD1. The CDR3 consists of 15 residues. The V and J ends lost 3 bases and 10 bases, in that order; junction bases with no gene match: 6. From germline, CDR1 is ENHRY and CDR2 SYGVKD. CDR3 sequence (DNA): TGTGCCATCAGTGATGGACAGGGGGTAGAATCACCCCTCCACTTT. Translating gives CAISDGQGVESPLHF.

J is TRBJ2-3 and V is TRBV5-1, with D uncertain. Trimming shortened V by 5 bases and J by 0 bases, and 16 bases separated the two germline ends. Germline assignment: CDR1 SGHRS and CDR2 YFSETQ. CDR3 length equals 16 residues. CDR3 protein: CASSRALIGSTDTQYF. In DNA form, the CDR3 reads TGCGCCAGCAGTCGGGCCCTGATAGGTAGCACAGATACGCAGTATTTT. Complete variable domain (other parts from reference TRBV5-1 and TRBJ2-3): KAGVTQTPRYLIKTRGQQVTLSCSPISGHRSVSWYQQTPGQGLQFLFEYFSETQRNKGNFPGRFSGRQFSNSRSEMNVSTLELGDSALYLCASSRALIGSTDTQYFGPGTRLTVL.